There are many counts of the clone carrying this T cell receptor beta chain. The antigen remains undetermined. Amplifying from RNA transcripts, the study obtained TCR beta CDR3 regions. Second-round multiplex PCR followed a first-round RT-PCR using HTBI primers. In TCRdb, the multiplex PCR reads were re-called with MiXCR into one record per CDR3 protein. The sample has about 700,000 distinct CDR3 sequences, more than 40% seen once. The CDR3 length is 14 residues. Trimming took 8 bases from V and 0 from J; bases not matched to a gene: 6. These data come from a study of Graves' ophthalmopathy and Graves' hyperthyroidism. Study results and limitations: Discriminating ophthalmopathy from stable hyperthyroidism, a 13-signature model attained a sensitivity of under 90% and a specificity of approximately 81%. In predicting ophthalmopathy progression, the model reached roughly 71% sensitivity and under 85% specificity.

This TCR derives from an adult man with Graves' ophthalmopathy. V gene TRBV12-3 or TRBV12-4 combines with J gene TRBJ1-1, with 7 bases that match TRBD1. Sequences were obtained from peripheral blood. DNA for the CDR3: TGTGCCAGCGGACTCGGACAGGTGAACACTGAAGCTTTCTTT. Protein product: CASGLGQVNTEAFF.